The source of this TCR beta chain is a study of blood T cell repertoires in COVID-19. The wider study: T cells, B-cell-depleted T cells, or PBMCs provided the cDNA or gDNA that served as material.

Some clones are missing from TCRdb's copy, which holds only in-frame ones; the method was immunoSEQ multiplex PCR. The sample has about 110,000 clones, 75% to 95% seen once; the top ten hold less than 1.5%. Trimming took 5 bases from V and 2 from J, leaving 10 bases between them. This CDR3 contains 13 residues. Per the germline V gene, CDR1 is MNHEY and CDR2 is SVGEGT. Sequencing was carried out using peripheral blood. This sequence was found in a woman aged 25 to 39 with acute or convalescent COVID-19. The genes are TRBV6-2 or TRBV6-3 and TRBJ2-7; D ambiguous. CDR3 protein: CASSHHTTYEQYF. In DNA, the CDR3 is TGTGCCAGCAGTCATCATACAACCTACGAGCAGTACTTC.